This T cell receptor (beta chain) was found in a study of type 1 regulatory T cells. Whole-study context: T-allo10 is a Tr1-enriched, alloantigen-specific CD4 T cell product made in vitro.

After removal of 6 bases from V and 0 bases from J, the junction contained 6 bases not matched to a gene. The CDR3 has 14 residues. Germline loops: CDR1 DFQATT, CDR2 SNEGSKA (reference sequence). This clonotype occurred many times. Its antigen is currently unknown. Each CDR3 protein gets one entry after TCRdb re-called the reads with MiXCR. This sample yields about 42,000 distinct CDR3 sequences, of which 12% are seen a single time; around 8% belongs to the top ten. The specimen sequenced was cultured non-Tr1 T cells, either the whole culture or a sorted T cell fraction (not recorded which). This receptor was identified in a human donor in good health. The chain is built from TRBV20-1 and TRBJ2-7; 9 bases agree with TRBD2. CDR3 in amino acids: CSAHVAGASYEQYF. The CDR3 coding sequence is TGCAGTGCACACGTAGCGGGAGCCTCCTACGAGCAGTACTTC.